Below are 17 T cell receptor beta chains sequenced from a single sample in a study of human T cells and chemical hapten exposure. A single record per CDR3 protein comes from TCRdb applying MiXCR to the RACE reads. Here the sample spans more than 75,000 distinct CDR3 sequences, 9.6% being singletons. Time point reported: pre-sensitization, week 0. Treatment specified: therapeutic diphenylcyclopropenone sensitization with weekly scalp DPC. The sequencing here drew on whole blood, taken in connection with sensitization to the hapten diphenylcyclopropenone (DPC). These receptors were taken from a woman aged 40 to 55 with alopecia areata. Some clones in this sample may be carry-over from other donors' samples.

The table lists this clonotype with many counts. The CDR3 spells CATSDLGRSDGYTF. The CDR3 DNA reads TGTGCCACCAGTGATTTGGGACGGTCGGACGGCTACACCTTC. This chain uses TRBV24-1 with TRBJ1-2; D not certain. CDR1 and CDR2 from the germline V gene are KGHDR and SFDVKD. Trimming shortened V by 0 bases and J by 8 bases, and 12 bases separated the two germline ends. This CDR3 has 14 amino acids.

The chain has TRBV7-6 and TRBJ1-2; maybe TRBD1 (5 bases). V was cut by 8 bases and J by 4 bases, with 11 bases left in between. Germline V gives CDR1 SGHVS, CDR2 FNYEAQ. The CDR3 consists of 12 residues. The CDR3 region is CASGQGGYGYTF. The DNA of the CDR3 is TGTGCCAGCGGGCAGGGTGGCTATGGCTACACCTTC.

On this clonotype itself: One end of the junction varies from germline; a read error may be responsible. This chain links TRBV12-3 or TRBV12-4 with TRBJ1-2, with TRBD1 as a possible D gene (6 bases). This CDR3 spans 14 amino acids. CDR3 region: CASRGRGEGDGFTF. The DNA of the CDR3 is TGTGCCAGCAGGGGCAGGGGAGAGGGGGATGGCTTCACCTTC.

The chain links TRBV6-4 to TRBJ2-3, with 7 bases matching TRBD2. The V gene end was trimmed by 8 bases and the J gene end by 7 bases; junction bases not matched to a gene: 9. Germline CDR1 is MRHNA and CDR2 is SNTAGT. The CDR3 totals 13 residues. CDR3 bases: TGTGCCAGCCGAGCGGGACCCCTGAATACGCAGTATTTT. Its protein product is CASRAGPLNTQYF.

The sample holds a few counts of this clonotype. The V gene is TRBV7-2, the J gene TRBJ2-1; maybe TRBD2 (6 bases). Germline CDR1 SGHTA, CDR2 FQGNSA. The V end was cut by 1 base, the J end by 5 bases, with 12 bases between. The CDR3 extends over 15 amino acids. The CDR3 DNA is TGTGCCAGCAGCTTAGGACTAGTGGGGGACAATGAGCAGTTCTTC. Its protein product is CASSLGLVGDNEQFF.

The chain combines TRBV29-1 with TRBJ2-1, with D tentatively TRBD1 (5 bases). Germline CDR1 is SQVTM and CDR2 is ANQGSEA. The CDR3 is 14 residues long. Deletions cut 7 bases from V and 3 bases from J, with 16 bases between. CDR3 region: CSGGRRGNYNEQFF. For the CDR3, the DNA is TGCAGCGGGGGCAGAAGGGGAAACTACAATGAGCAGTTCTTC.

Many counts were recorded for this clonotype. The rearrangement uses TRBV6-2 or TRBV6-3 and TRBJ1-5; D unresolved. CDR1 and CDR2 (germline): MNHEY, SVGEGT. Trimming shortened V by 7 bases and J by 1 base, and 11 bases separated the two germline ends. This CDR3 has 14 residues. CDR3 DNA sequence: TGTGCCAGCAACATCGAACAGAGCAATCAGCCCCAGCATTTT. Translated, it gives CASNIEQSNQPQHF.

The chain is built from TRBV7-9 and TRBJ1-2; D is unclear. Germline CDR1 and CDR2: SEHNR and FQNEAQ (reference sequence). CDR3 size: 16 residues. V lost 1 base and J 2 bases, leaving 14 bases between the germline ends. The chain's CDR3 is CASSLGSLNGNYGYTF. DNA for the CDR3: TGTGCCAGCAGCTTAGGCAGCCTGAACGGGAACTATGGCTACACCTTC.

This sequence joins TRBV29-1 and TRBJ2-3; D uncertain. The V end was cut by 5 bases, the J end by 6 bases, with 15 bases between. The CDR3 runs to 13 residues. Germline values: CDR1 SQVTM, CDR2 ANQGSEA. This chain's CDR3 is CSVTPYLRDTQYF. The CDR3 DNA reads TGCAGCGTTACCCCTTATCTCAGGGATACGCAGTATTTT.

The rearrangement uses TRBV19 and TRBJ1-5; 9 bases line up with TRBD1. The germline V gene has CDR1 LNHDA and CDR2 SQIVND (reference sequence). With 5 bases clipped from V and 7 bases from J, the junction kept 12 bases outside the gene matches. This CDR3 is built from 16 residues. The CDR3 loop reads CASSPGTGTRKQPQHF. As DNA, the CDR3 is TGTGCCAGTAGTCCCGGGACAGGGACGCGAAAACAGCCCCAGCATTTT.

In this sample, this clonotype turned up a few times. CDR3 loop: CASSYSLAHGYEQYF. The CDR3 DNA reads TGTGCCAGCAGTTACTCACTCGCGCACGGGTACGAGCAGTACTTC. The rearrangement links TRBV6-6 to TRBJ2-7; D is undetermined. CDR1 and CDR2 (germline): MNHNY, SVGAGI (reference sequence). This CDR3 is 15 amino acids long. Trimming removed 0 bases at V and 4 bases at J, with 13 bases between.

In this sample, this clonotype turned up many times. V usage is TRBV7-3 and J usage is TRBJ2-5, with TRBD1 identical over 7 bases. Looked up from germline, CDR1 is SGHTA and CDR2 is FQGTGA. Unmatched junction bases numbered 3, after V lost 2 bases and J lost 0 bases. The CDR3 has 15 amino acids. The CDR3 region is CASSLGTANQETQYF. The CDR3 DNA sequence: TGTGCCAGCAGCTTAGGGACAGCGAACCAAGAGACCCAGTACTTC.

This clonotype came up many times. V gene TRBV20-1 combines with J gene TRBJ2-1; 11 bases are a match to TRBD2. This CDR3 has 16 residues. Losses at the gene ends were 4 bases for V and 4 bases for J; bases not matched to a gene: 9. The germline V gene encodes CDR1 DFQATT and CDR2 SNEGSKA (reference sequence). The CDR3 region has the DNA TGCAGTGCTATGACCCAACTAGCGGGGGTGTACAATGAGCAGTTCTTC. Encoded protein: CSAMTQLAGVYNEQFF.

Ten or more counts support this clonotype. The V call is TRBV7-9, the J call TRBJ1-1; 7 bases match TRBD1. The germline V gene encodes CDR1 SEHNR and CDR2 FQNEAQ (reference sequence). Trimming took 4 bases from V and 4 from J; bases not matched to a gene: 3. CDR3 size: 13 residues. CDR3 sequence reads: CASSWTGSTEAFF. The CDR3 nucleotides are TGTGCCAGCAGCTGGACAGGATCCACTGAAGCTTTCTTT.

There are a few counts of this clonotype. The chain joins TRBV6-2 or TRBV6-3 to TRBJ1-2; D remains unclear. The CDR3 spans 11 residues. The V gene's germline CDR1 is MNHEY and CDR2 SVGEGT. Trimming cost V 5 bases and J 7 bases, with 8 bases left between them. The CDR3 coding sequence is TGTGCCAGCAGTAATGCCCGTGGCTACACCTTC. Protein product: CASSNARGYTF.

The V and J genes are TRBV5-1 and TRBJ2-7; D is ambiguous. There are 15 residues in the CDR3. The V gene's germline CDR1 is SGHRS and CDR2 YFSETQ. Trimming took off 4 bases at V and 2 bases at J, with 16 bases between the two ends. The CDR3 DNA reads as TGCGCCAGCAGCATTGACACCTCCAGCACCTACGAGCAGTACTTC. Its protein is CASSIDTSSTYEQYF.

There are a few counts of this clonotype. This chain connects TRBV2 to TRBJ1-5; 9 bases are shared with TRBD1. Germline V gene sequence: CDR1 SNHLY, CDR2 FYNNEI. The CDR3 totals 14 residues. V was pared by 4 bases and J by 8 bases, with 6 bases of the junction left unmatched. The DNA of the CDR3 is TGTGCCAGCAGTGGCGACAGGGGGGAGGAGCCCCAGCATTTT. Residues: CASSGDRGEEPQHF.